This note documents a single T cell receptor (beta chain) sequence. The protocol was immunoSEQ multiplex PCR, while the TCRdb copy is restricted to in-frame clones and leaves out a portion. The sample carries about 120,000 clones, about 80% recorded once. This specimen comes from a study of blood T cell repertoires in COVID-19. The CDR3 extends over 15 amino acids. The ends lost 3 bases at V and 3 bases at J; junction bases unmatched: 8. Germline CDR1 SGHNT, CDR2 YYREEE (reference sequence). The genes are TRBV5-4 and TRBJ1-2; 7 nucleotides match TRBD1. This clonotype was obtained from a man aged 55-75 years with acute or convalescent COVID-19. The sequenced sample was peripheral blood. The DNA of the CDR3 is TGTGCCAGCAGCTCGCCCATAGGGGGCGACTATGGCTACACCTTC. This gives the protein CASSSPIGGDYGYTF.